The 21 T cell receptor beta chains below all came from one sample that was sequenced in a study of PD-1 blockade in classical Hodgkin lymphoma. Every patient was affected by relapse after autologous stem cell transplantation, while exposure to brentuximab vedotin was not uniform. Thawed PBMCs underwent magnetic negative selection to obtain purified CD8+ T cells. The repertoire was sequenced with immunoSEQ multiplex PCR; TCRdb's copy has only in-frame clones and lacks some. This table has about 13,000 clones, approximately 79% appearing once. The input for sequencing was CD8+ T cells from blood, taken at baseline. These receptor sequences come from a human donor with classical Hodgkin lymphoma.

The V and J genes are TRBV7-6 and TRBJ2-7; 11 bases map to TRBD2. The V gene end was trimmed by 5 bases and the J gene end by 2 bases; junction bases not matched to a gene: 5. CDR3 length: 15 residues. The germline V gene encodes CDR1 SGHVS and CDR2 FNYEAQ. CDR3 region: CASSPTSGGPYEQYF. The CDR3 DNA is TGTGCCAGCAGCCCCACTAGCGGGGGACCCTACGAGCAGTACTTC.

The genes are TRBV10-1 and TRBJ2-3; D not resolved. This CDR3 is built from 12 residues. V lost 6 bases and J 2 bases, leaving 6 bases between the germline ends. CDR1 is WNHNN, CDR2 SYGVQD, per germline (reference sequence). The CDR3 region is CASSTNTDTQYF. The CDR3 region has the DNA TGCGCCAGCAGCACTAACACAGATACGCAGTATTTT.

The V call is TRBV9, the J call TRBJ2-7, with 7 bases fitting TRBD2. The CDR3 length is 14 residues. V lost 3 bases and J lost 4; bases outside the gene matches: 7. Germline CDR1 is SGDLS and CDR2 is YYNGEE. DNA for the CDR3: TGTGCCAGCAGCGACCGGGACTACGGGTACGAGCAGTACTTC. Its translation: CASSDRDYGYEQYF.

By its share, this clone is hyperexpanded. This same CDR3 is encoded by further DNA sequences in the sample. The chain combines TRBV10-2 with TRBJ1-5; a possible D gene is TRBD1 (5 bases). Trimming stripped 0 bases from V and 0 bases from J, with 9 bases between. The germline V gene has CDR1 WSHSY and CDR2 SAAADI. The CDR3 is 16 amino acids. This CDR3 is CASSESPGNSNQPQHF. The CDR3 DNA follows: TGCGCCAGCAGTGAGTCGCCAGGGAATAGCAATCAGCCCCAGCATTTT.

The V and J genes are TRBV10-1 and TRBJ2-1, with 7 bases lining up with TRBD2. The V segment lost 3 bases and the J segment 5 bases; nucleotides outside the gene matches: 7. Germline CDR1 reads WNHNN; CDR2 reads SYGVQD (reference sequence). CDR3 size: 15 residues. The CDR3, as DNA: TGCGCCAGCAGTGAAACTGGGACTACCGACAATGAGCAGTTCTTC. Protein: CASSETGTTDNEQFF.

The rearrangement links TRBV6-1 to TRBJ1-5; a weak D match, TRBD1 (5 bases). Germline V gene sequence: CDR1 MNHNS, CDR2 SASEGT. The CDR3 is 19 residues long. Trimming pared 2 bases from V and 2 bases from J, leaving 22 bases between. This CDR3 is CASSELRAGWTIGNQPQHF. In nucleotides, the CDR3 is TGTGCCAGCAGTGAATTAAGGGCAGGGTGGACAATCGGCAATCAGCCCCAGCATTTT.

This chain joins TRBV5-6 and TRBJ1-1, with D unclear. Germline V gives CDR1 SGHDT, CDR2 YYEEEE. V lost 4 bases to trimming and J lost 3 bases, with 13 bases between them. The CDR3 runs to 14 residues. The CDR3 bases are TGTGCCAGCAGCCTGACTGAGGATGACACTGAAGCTTTCTTT. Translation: CASSLTEDDTEAFF.

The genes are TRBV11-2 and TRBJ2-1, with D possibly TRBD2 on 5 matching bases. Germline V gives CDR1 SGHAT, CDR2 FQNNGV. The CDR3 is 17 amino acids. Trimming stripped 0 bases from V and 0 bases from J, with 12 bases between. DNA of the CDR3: TGTGCCAGCAGCTTAGATCGAGGGTACGTCTCCTACAATGAGCAGTTCTTC. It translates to CASSLDRGYVSYNEQFF.

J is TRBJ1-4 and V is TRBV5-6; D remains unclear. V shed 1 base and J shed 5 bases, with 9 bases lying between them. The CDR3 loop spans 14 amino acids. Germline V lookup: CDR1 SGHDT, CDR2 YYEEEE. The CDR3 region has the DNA TGTGCCAGCAGCTTGATACAGCCAAATGAAAAACTGTTTTTT. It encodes CASSLIQPNEKLFF.

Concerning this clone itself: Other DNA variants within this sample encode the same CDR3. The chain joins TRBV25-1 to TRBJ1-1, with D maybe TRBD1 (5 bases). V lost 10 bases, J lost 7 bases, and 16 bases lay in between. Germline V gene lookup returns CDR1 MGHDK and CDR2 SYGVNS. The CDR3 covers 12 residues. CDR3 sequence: CATSPRGVEAFF. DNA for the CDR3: TGTGCCACCTCGCCCAGAGGGGTTGAAGCTTTCTTT.

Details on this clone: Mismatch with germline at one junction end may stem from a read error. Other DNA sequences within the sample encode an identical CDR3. Here the CDR3 reads CASSPVGSVQFF. The CDR3 nucleotides are TGCGCCAGCAGCCCCGTGGGGTCGGTGCAGTTCTTC. The V gene is TRBV7-3, the J gene TRBJ2-1, with D unresolved. CDR1 is SGHTA and CDR2 is FQGTGA in the germline V gene. This CDR3 comprises 12 residues.

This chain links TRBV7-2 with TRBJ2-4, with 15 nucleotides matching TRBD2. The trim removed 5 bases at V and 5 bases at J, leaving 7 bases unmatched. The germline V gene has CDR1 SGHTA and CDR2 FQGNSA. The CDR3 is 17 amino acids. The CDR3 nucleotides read TGTGCCAGCAGCCCTGGACTAGCGGGGGGGCGGGAAAACATTCAGTACTTC. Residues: CASSPGLAGGRENIQYF.

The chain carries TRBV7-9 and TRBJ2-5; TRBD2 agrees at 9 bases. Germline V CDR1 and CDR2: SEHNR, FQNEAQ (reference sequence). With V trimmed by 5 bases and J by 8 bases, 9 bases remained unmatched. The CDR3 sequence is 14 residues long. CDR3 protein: CASSNSGGHGTQYF. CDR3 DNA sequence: TGTGCCAGCAGCAATAGCGGGGGCCACGGAACCCAGTACTTC.

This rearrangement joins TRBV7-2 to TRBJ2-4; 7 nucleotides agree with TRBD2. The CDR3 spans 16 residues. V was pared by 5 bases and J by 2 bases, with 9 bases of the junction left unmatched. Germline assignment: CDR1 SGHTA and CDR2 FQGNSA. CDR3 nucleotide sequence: TGTGCCAGCAGCCCCTATGGGGGGGGGACCAAAAACATTCAGTACTTC. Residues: CASSPYGGGTKNIQYF.

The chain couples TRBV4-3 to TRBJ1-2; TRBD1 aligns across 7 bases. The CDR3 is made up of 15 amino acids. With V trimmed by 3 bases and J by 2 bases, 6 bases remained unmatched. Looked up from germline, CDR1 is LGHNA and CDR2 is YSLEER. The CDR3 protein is CASSQLQGNNYGYTF. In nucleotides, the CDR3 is TGCGCCAGCAGCCAGCTACAGGGGAACAACTATGGCTACACCTTC.

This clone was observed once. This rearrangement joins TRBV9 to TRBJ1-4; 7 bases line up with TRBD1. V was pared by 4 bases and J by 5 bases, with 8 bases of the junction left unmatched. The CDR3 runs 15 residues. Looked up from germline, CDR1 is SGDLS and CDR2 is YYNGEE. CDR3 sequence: CASSLTGSGNEKLFF. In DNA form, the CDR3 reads TGTGCCAGCAGCTTGACAGGGTCGGGAAATGAAAAACTGTTTTTT.

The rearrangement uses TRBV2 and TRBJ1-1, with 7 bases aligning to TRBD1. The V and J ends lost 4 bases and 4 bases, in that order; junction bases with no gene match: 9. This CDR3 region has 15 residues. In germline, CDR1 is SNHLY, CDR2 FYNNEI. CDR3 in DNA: TGTGCCAGCAGTGGTTACAGGGGTTGGGTCACTGAAGCTTTCTTT. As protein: CASSGYRGWVTEAFF.

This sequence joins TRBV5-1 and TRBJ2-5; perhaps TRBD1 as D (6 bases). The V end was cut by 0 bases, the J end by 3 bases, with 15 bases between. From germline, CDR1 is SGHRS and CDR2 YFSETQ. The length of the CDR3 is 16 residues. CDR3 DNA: TGCGCCAGCAGCTTGGACGTAGACAGGACTGAAGAGACCCAGTACTTC. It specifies CASSLDVDRTEETQYF.

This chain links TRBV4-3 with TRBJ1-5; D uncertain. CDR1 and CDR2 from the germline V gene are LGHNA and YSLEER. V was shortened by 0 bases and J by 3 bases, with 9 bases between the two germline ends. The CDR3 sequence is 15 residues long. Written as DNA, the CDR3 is TGCGCCAGCAGCCAAGATGTCGGAGACAATCAGCCCCAGCATTTT. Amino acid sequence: CASSQDVGDNQPQHF.

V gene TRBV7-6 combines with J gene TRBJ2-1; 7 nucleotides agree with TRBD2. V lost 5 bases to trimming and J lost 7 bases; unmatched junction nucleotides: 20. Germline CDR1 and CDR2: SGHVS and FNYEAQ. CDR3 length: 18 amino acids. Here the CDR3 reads CASSRSNPQRGLRNEQFF. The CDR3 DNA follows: TGTGCCAGCAGCCGATCAAACCCACAGCGGGGCCTTCGGAATGAGCAGTTCTTC.

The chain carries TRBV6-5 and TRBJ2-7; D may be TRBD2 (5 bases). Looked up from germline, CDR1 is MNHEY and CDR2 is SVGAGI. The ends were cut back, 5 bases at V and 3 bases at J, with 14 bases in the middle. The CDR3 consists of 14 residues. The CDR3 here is CASSPQNAGYEQYF. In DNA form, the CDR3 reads TGTGCCAGCAGTCCCCAGAATGCGGGCTACGAGCAGTACTTC.